This TCR beta chain derives from a study of CD8+CD57+ T cells in acquired aplastic anemia (dated by TCRdb to the late 2010s). About the investigation overall: On average, sorted CD4+ and CD8+ cells yielded about 3 ug of extracted DNA, with a range of about 0.19 to 30 ug. Healthy donor samples averaged around 10 million reads for CD4+ and roughly 11 million for CD8+ cells.

CDR1 SGHRS and CDR2 YFSETQ are derived from the germline V gene. Ends trimmed: V by 0 bases, J by 4 bases; bases unmatched to a gene: 10. Measured from the cysteine to the phenylalanine, the CDR3 is 17 residues long. The only DNA kept is the CDR3, 51 bases in frame from the first base. Details on this clonotype: The clone's antigen remains unknown. The input lacks base qualities; no much larger clone sits a single base away.

Broader findings and caveats from the paper: Twenty-nine CD8+ CDR3 sequences were found to be shared between patients and controls, but these sequences appeared to be highly expressed in patients and within the immunodominant clones of the patients. Between patients and healthy controls, no significant difference in CD8+ Simpson's diversity was found (P=0.060).

TCR repertoires of sorted CD4+ and CD8+ blood T cells from severe aplastic anemia patients and healthy subjects were deep-sequenced in the study. Ficoll-Paque density gradient centrifugation was used to isolate peripheral blood mononuclear cells. CD4+ and CD8+ T cells were sorted by FACS or magnetic beads before DNA extraction. Profiling of TCR beta VDJ combinations and CDR3 sequences used genomic DNA as the template. TCR repertoire sequencing was run on an Illumina HiSeq 2000. Processing in the source paper ran as follows. Repertoires were assessed using TRBV/TRBJ rearrangement plots, CDR3 size and DJ length profiles, and Simpson's diversity index. The immunodominant clone was defined as the most abundant DNA sequence in deep sequencing data. CDR3 amino acid sequences were screened for sharing across subjects and were compared with published repertoires and the VDJdb database. Using fastp at Q25 and MiXCR, TCRdb reprocessed the public reads and kept productive beta chains. Under each unique CDR3 protein, matching rows form one entry showing the most common genes and DNA. The V and J calls were not made by the authors but by TCRdb's processing. Here the sample has about 220,000 distinct CDR3 sequences; 34% occur a single time. The ten largest account for around 1.1% of the sample.

The chain joins TRBV5-1 to TRBJ2-3, and 8 junction bases match TRBD2. This receptor was taken from a human donor in good health, serving as a control. Material for sequencing was sorted CD4+, CD8+, or CD8+CD57+ T cells (not recorded which) from PBMCs. The CDR3 region: CASSLDIPGLGADTQYF. The DNA sequence is TGCGCCAGCAGCTTGGATATACCGGGACTAGGGGCAGATACGCAGTATTTT.